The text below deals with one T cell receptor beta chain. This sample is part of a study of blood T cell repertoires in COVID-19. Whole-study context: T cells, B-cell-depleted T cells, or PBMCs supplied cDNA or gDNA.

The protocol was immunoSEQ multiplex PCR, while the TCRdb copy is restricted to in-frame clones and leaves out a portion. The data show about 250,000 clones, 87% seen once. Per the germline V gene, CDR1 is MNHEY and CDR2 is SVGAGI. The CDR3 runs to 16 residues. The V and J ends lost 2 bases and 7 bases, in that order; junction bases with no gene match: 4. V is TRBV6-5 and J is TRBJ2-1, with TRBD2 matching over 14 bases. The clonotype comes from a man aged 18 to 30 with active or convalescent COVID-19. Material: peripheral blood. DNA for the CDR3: TGTGCCAGCAGTTACGTGGGACTAGCGGGAGAAAATGAGCAGTTCTTC. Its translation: CASSYVGLAGENEQFF.